The 8 T cell receptor beta chains in this list originate from one sample, sequenced in a study of T cell responses to AZD1222 COVID-19 vaccine. Sequencing was performed with immunoSEQ multiplex PCR; in TCRdb, only in-frame clones are kept and a portion is missing. The table lists over 85,000 clones, around 83% of them singletons. Sequencing was performed on peripheral blood, taken on day 0 of AZD1222 vaccination. The receptors here all came from an adult in good health.

V is TRBV9 and J is TRBJ2-2, with 8 bases lining up with TRBD1. The trim removed 6 bases at V and 5 bases at J, leaving 12 bases unmatched. Germline loops: CDR1 SGDLS, CDR2 YYNGEE. The CDR3 is 16 residues long. The CDR3: CASTPPGQGGTGELFF. The CDR3 DNA sequence: TGTGCCAGCACCCCTCCCGGACAGGGTGGGACCGGGGAGCTGTTTTTT.

The chain uses TRBV3-1 (or the pseudogene TRBV3-2) and TRBJ1-1, with a tentative D call TRBD1 (6 bases). The CDR3 is 14 residues long. V was trimmed by 4 bases and J by 7 bases, leaving 16 bases between them. Germline CDR1 is LGHDT and CDR2 is YNNKEL (reference sequence). CDR3 sequence (DNA): TGTGCCAGCAGCCTAAAACGGGGGCGGAGTGAAGCTTTCTTT. Protein sequence: CASSLKRGRSEAFF.

In DNA form, the CDR3 reads TGTGCCAGCAGTTTTAGGACGCCCCAAGGCTACACCTTC. It translates to CASSFRTPQGYTF. The chain uses TRBV12-3 or TRBV12-4 and TRBJ1-2; D is undetermined. Trimming removed 3 bases from V and 8 bases from J, with 13 bases in between. The CDR3 contains 13 residues.

The genes are TRBV4-3 and TRBJ1-1; a possible D gene is TRBD1 (6 bases). Between the trimmed V and J ends, which lost 4 bases and 4 bases, there was a span of 16 bases. Germline lookup yields CDR1 LGHNA and CDR2 YSLEER. The CDR3 length is 15 residues. CDR3 amino acids: CASSRGPGATTEAFF. The CDR3 region has the DNA TGCGCCAGCAGCCGAGGTCCAGGGGCGACCACTGAAGCTTTCTTT.

The chain joins TRBV19 to TRBJ1-5; no clear D gene. Germline loops: CDR1 LNHDA, CDR2 SQIVND (reference sequence). The CDR3 is 12 amino acids. V was pared by 7 bases and J by 6 bases, with 10 bases between. The CDR3 here is CASNSRSQPQHF. CDR3 DNA: TGTGCCAGTAACTCAAGGAGTCAGCCCCAGCATTTT.

The chain combines TRBV28 with TRBJ2-7; D unclear. Germline V gene data show CDR1 as MDHEN and CDR2 as SYDVKM. This CDR3 region has 15 residues. V was pared by 7 bases and J by 2 bases, with 18 bases between. CDR3 protein: CASNLHSISTYEQYF. CDR3 nucleotide sequence: TGTGCCAGCAACCTTCATAGCATCTCGACCTACGAGCAGTACTTC.

This chain uses TRBV7-8 with TRBJ1-5; D possibly corresponds to TRBD1 (6 bases). CDR3 size: 13 residues. Trimming stripped 5 bases from V and 4 bases from J, with 9 bases between. Per germline, CDR1 SGHVS and CDR2 FQNEAQ. CDR3 sequence: CASSTDRNQPQHF. The CDR3 DNA reads TGTGCCAGCAGCACAGACAGGAATCAGCCCCAGCATTTT. The full variable domain, in which reference TRBV7-8 and TRBJ1-5 provide the parts outside the CDR3, is GAGVSQSPRYKVAKRGQDVALRCDPISGHVSLFWYQQALGQGPEFLTYFQNEAQLDKSGLPSDRFFAERPEGSVSTLKIQRTQQEDSAVYLCASSTDRNQPQHFGDGTRLSIL.

V gene TRBV5-5 combines with J gene TRBJ1-5; D not resolved. Germline values: CDR1 SGHKS, CDR2 YYEKEE (reference sequence). The CDR3 runs to 13 residues. Trimming took 0 bases from V and 6 from J, leaving 7 bases between them. The CDR3 here is CASSLEGSQPQHF. The CDR3 DNA reads as TGTGCCAGCAGCTTGGAAGGTTCTCAGCCCCAGCATTTT.